The subject of this entry is one TCR beta chain. The CDR3 has 13 residues. Germline assignment: CDR1 MNHEY and CDR2 SMNVEV (reference sequence). The ends were cut back, 3 bases at V and 1 base at J, with 5 bases in the middle. Measured with immunoSEQ multiplex PCR; TCRdb has only the in-frame clones, and not every one. Of 60,000 to 100,000 clones in the sample, about 89% are singletons; the top ten hold 7.2%. The source of the sample is a study of control samples from healthy donors and cancer patients. The clonotype originates from a man aged 50 to 59 in good health. Input material: blood. V usage is TRBV27 and J usage is TRBJ2-3, with no clear D. The CDR3 bases are TGTGCCAGCAGTTTTTTTGGCACAGATACGCAGTATTTT. Protein sequence: CASSFFGTDTQYF.